Below are 21 T cell receptor beta chains sequenced from a single sample in a study of CD8 T cells in Susac syndrome (dated by TCRdb to the late 2010s). The library was obtained by the immunoSEQ multiplex PCR assay. RNA was extracted with the RNeasy kit and roughly 0.45 to 1 ug was reverse transcribed using random hexamers. TCRdb trimmed public reads at Q25 via fastp, called clones via MiXCR and kept in-frame beta chains. Entries are consolidated by CDR3 protein sequence, retaining the most common genes and DNA. The sample has about 300,000 distinct CDR3 sequences on record, 70% to 90% of them singletons. The ten largest account for 0.18% of the sample. The sample taken for sequencing was CD8+ T cells from PBMCs. These receptors came from a human donor with multiple sclerosis.

The V and J genes are TRBV3-1 and TRBJ2-1; maybe TRBD2 (5 bases). Germline CDR1 reads LGHDT; CDR2 reads YNNKEL (reference sequence). CDR3 size: 14 residues. V lost 2 bases and J 8 bases, leaving 13 bases between the germline ends. Here the CDR3 reads CASSQLSKEDEQFF. In DNA form, the CDR3 reads TGTGCCAGCAGCCAACTGTCCAAGGAGGATGAGCAGTTCTTC.

This clonotype was counted a single time. The chain couples TRBV4-3 to TRBJ2-5, with 8 bases fitting TRBD1. In germline, CDR1 is LGHNA, CDR2 YSLEER. J was trimmed by 7 bases and V by 1 base; bases with no gene match: 5. CDR3 length: 14 residues. CDR3 protein: CASSQGRGRGTQYF. DNA for the CDR3: TGCGCCAGCAGCCAAGGCAGGGGGCGGGGGACCCAGTACTTC.

The rearrangement uses TRBV7-9 and TRBJ2-1; no clear D gene. V lost 2 bases and J 7 bases, leaving 15 bases between the germline ends. Germline V lookup: CDR1 SEHNR, CDR2 FQNEAQ (reference sequence). The CDR3 sequence is 15 residues long. Here the CDR3 reads CASSLNWNTNNEQFF. CDR3 in DNA: TGTGCCAGCAGCTTAAACTGGAACACTAATAATGAGCAGTTCTTC.

The gene calls are TRBV7-8 and TRBJ2-1; D remains ambiguous. V lost 5 bases and J 1 base, leaving 9 bases between the germline ends. The CDR3 has 14 amino acids. Germline V gene lookup returns CDR1 SGHVS and CDR2 FQNEAQ. CDR3 DNA: TGTGCCAGCAGCCTCGAGGAATCCTACAATGAGCAGTTCTTC. Protein product: CASSLEESYNEQFF.

V gene TRBV7-6 combines with J gene TRBJ1-2, with D possibly TRBD1 on 5 matching bases. Looked up from germline, CDR1 is SGHVS and CDR2 is FNYEAQ. V lost 0 bases and J lost 5, with 10 bases in between. The CDR3 contains 14 residues. CDR3 in DNA: TGTGCCAGCAGCTTAGCGGAAGGGACTTATGGCTACACCTTC. Translated: CASSLAEGTYGYTF.

The V call is TRBV28, the J call TRBJ2-5, with 7 nucleotides matching TRBD1. In germline, CDR1 is MDHEN, CDR2 SYDVKM. The CDR3 is 18 amino acids. V was clipped by 4 bases and J by 0 bases; unmatched bases: 14. In nucleotides, the CDR3 is TGTGCCAGCAGTTCACTCCTTGGGACAGTGGGGTACCAAGAGACCCAGTACTTC. Protein sequence: CASSSLLGTVGYQETQYF.

The V gene is TRBV5-8, the J gene TRBJ1-4, with D perhaps matching TRBD1 (5 bases). V gave up 2 bases and J gave up 8 bases, with 13 bases separating them. The germline V gene has CDR1 SGHTS and CDR2 YDEGEE. The CDR3 sequence is 14 residues long. The CDR3 sequence is CASSFGTIGEKLFF. DNA for the CDR3: TGTGCCAGCAGCTTTGGGACCATAGGGGAAAAACTGTTTTTT.

The chain is built from TRBV6-1 and TRBJ2-1; TRBD2 matches 9 bases. Germline V gene data show CDR1 as MNHNS and CDR2 as SASEGT. CDR3 size: 18 residues. V shed 5 bases, J shed 3 bases, and the junction held 14 bases outside the gene matches. The CDR3 is CASSPHQGSGSFYNEQFF. CDR3 sequence (DNA): TGTGCCAGCAGTCCCCACCAGGGTAGCGGGAGTTTCTACAATGAGCAGTTCTTC.

This clonotype was observed a handful of times. The chain couples TRBV4-1 to TRBJ2-1, with 13 bases that match TRBD2. After removal of 4 bases from V and 4 bases from J, the junction contained 1 base not matched to a gene. Germline V CDR1 and CDR2: MGHRA, YSYEKL. The CDR3 is 15 amino acids. The DNA for the CDR3 is TGCGCCAGCAGCCGGACTAGCGGGGGTTACAATGAGCAGTTCTTC. It encodes CASSRTSGGYNEQFF.

V and J are TRBV14 and TRBJ2-3; 9 nucleotides align to TRBD2. Trimming took 4 bases from V and 5 from J; bases not matched to a gene: 4. Germline CDR1 SGHDN, CDR2 FVKESK. The CDR3 length is 14 residues. The CDR3 DNA reads as TGTGCCAGCAGCCTCGTACTAGCGGGAGATACGCAGTATTTT. Translation: CASSLVLAGDTQYF.

The chain couples TRBV11-2 to TRBJ1-5; no clear D gene. The CDR3 has 21 residues. V lost 0 bases to trimming and J lost 0 bases, with 24 bases between them. The germline gives CDR1 SGHAT, CDR2 FQNNGV. CDR3 sequence: CASSLDLFRGLWSYSNQPQHF. The CDR3 nucleotides read TGTGCCAGCAGCTTAGATCTGTTCAGAGGACTATGGTCTTATAGCAATCAGCCCCAGCATTTT.

A few counts support this clonotype. The chain employs TRBV13 and TRBJ2-1; 13 nucleotides line up with TRBD2. CDR1 PRHDT and CDR2 FYEKMQ come from the germline V gene (reference sequence). Germline trimming cut 5 bases from V and 6 bases from J; bases unmatched to any gene: 4. The length of the CDR3 is 15 residues. The chain's CDR3 is CASSPGLAGVNEQFF. In nucleotides, the CDR3 is TGTGCCAGCAGCCCCGGACTAGCGGGAGTCAATGAGCAGTTCTTC.

V usage is TRBV19 and J usage is TRBJ2-7, with D unresolved. Germline assignment: CDR1 LNHDA and CDR2 SQIVND (reference sequence). V was pared by 5 bases and J by 0 bases, with 14 bases between. The CDR3 loop spans 15 amino acids. CDR3 sequence reads: CASSAAPGPSYEQYF. The CDR3 nucleotides read TGTGCCAGTAGTGCAGCACCGGGCCCCTCCTACGAGCAGTACTTC.

The chain employs TRBV29-1 and TRBJ2-1; 7 nucleotides agree with TRBD1. CDR1 is SQVTM and CDR2 is ANQGSEA in the germline V gene. The V and J ends lost 8 bases and 3 bases, in that order; junction bases with no gene match: 10. The CDR3 contains 14 residues. CDR3 DNA: TGCAGCCCAATAAGGGGGCATAGCTACAATGAGCAGTTCTTC. Translated: CSPIRGHSYNEQFF.

V gene TRBV10-3 combines with J gene TRBJ2-7; 7 bases line up with TRBD1. Germline-derived CDR1 and CDR2 are ENHRY and SYGVKD. V was clipped by 4 bases and J by 1 base; unmatched bases: 4. The CDR3 runs 14 residues. CDR3 in DNA: TGTGCCATCAGTGGTGACAGGGTATCCTACGAGCAGTACTTC. It translates to CAISGDRVSYEQYF.

The chain is built from TRBV21-1 and TRBJ1-4; the DNA was not used to check the table's D call, TRBD1. TRBV21-1 is recorded as a pseudogene. The length of the CDR3 is 17 residues. The CDR3 sequence is CASSKATGGATNEKLFF. The CDR3 bases are TGTGCCAGCAGCAAAGCGACAGGGGGCGCGACTAATGAAAAACTGTTTTTT.

This sequence joins TRBV7-9 and TRBJ2-7; D is unresolved. CDR1 and CDR2 from the germline V gene are SEHNR and FQNEAQ (reference sequence). CDR3 length: 12 amino acids. V lost 4 bases and J lost 6, with 10 bases in between. The CDR3 loop is CASSSALGEQYF. The CDR3 region has the DNA TGTGCCAGCAGCTCTGCGTTGGGCGAGCAGTACTTC.

Concerning this clonotype: One end of the junction is discordant with germline, which a read error may explain. The CDR3 bases are TGTGCCAGCGGGACTAGCTACGTGCAGTACTTC. Its translation is CASGTSYVQYF. The rearrangement joins TRBV6-2 or TRBV6-3 to TRBJ2-7, with 9 bases aligning to TRBD2. The CDR3 consists of 11 residues. Germline V lookup: CDR1 MNHEY, CDR2 SVGEGT.

The gene calls are TRBV7-6 and TRBJ2-1; the D call may be TRBD1 or TRBD2 (5 bases each). This CDR3 region has 16 residues. The germline V gene encodes CDR1 SGHVS and CDR2 FNYEAQ. Trimming took 1 base from V and 6 from J, leaving 16 bases between them. This chain's CDR3 is CASSLVRTIGANEQFF. The CDR3 DNA is TGTGCCAGCAGCTTAGTCCGAACTATCGGGGCCAATGAGCAGTTCTTC.

The chain is built from TRBV2 and TRBJ2-7; D may correspond to TRBD1 or TRBD2 (5 bases each). Trimming stripped 7 bases from V and 4 bases from J, with 17 bases between. The V gene's germline CDR1 is SNHLY and CDR2 FYNNEI. The CDR3 loop spans 14 amino acids. The CDR3 loop is CASTYRDGVYEQYF. As DNA, the CDR3 is TGTGCCAGCACCTACCGGGACGGAGTGTACGAGCAGTACTTC.

This sequence joins TRBV15 and TRBJ2-7; TRBD2 aligns across 8 bases. There are 14 residues in the CDR3. The V and J ends lost 3 bases and 1 base, in that order; junction bases with no gene match: 2. Germline CDR1 and CDR2: LNHNV and YYDKDF (reference sequence). CDR3 nucleotide sequence: TGTGCCACCAGCAGGGTAGCGGGATCCTACGAGCAGTACTTC. Residues: CATSRVAGSYEQYF.